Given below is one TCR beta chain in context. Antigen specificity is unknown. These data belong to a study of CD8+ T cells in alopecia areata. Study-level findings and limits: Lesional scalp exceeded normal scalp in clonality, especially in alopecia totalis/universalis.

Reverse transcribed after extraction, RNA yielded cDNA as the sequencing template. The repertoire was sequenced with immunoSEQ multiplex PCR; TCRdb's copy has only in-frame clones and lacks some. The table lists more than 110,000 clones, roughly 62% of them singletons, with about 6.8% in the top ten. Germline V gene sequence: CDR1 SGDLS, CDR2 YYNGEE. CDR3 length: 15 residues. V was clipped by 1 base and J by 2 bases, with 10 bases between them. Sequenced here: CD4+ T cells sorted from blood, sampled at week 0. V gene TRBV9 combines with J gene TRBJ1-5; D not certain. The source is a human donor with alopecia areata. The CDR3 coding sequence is TGTGCCAGCAGCGTACACGGAAACGGCAATCAGCCCCAGCATTTT. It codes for CASSVHGNGNQPQHF.